What follows are 22 T cell receptor beta chains derived from one specimen sequenced in a study of molecular identifiers for immune sequencing clone quantification. TCRdb re-derived calls from the PCR reads in MiXCR, one entry per CDR3 protein. This table has 350,000 or so distinct CDR3 sequences, around 21% appearing once. Sequences were obtained from naive CD8+ T cells from blood, with Jurkat cell RNA spiked in. This sample's subset: FACS-sorted CD8+CD4-CCR7+CD45RA+ naive T cells. The origin of the receptors is a human donor in good health. Some libraries in this study had Jurkat cell RNA spiked in.

Ten or more counts support this clonotype. The chain carries TRBV19 and TRBJ2-3; TRBD2 aligns across 10 bases. This CDR3 comprises 14 residues. In germline, CDR1 is LNHDA, CDR2 SQIVND (reference sequence). In DNA form, the CDR3 reads TGTGCTGTGGCCGGGACTAGCGCTGGAGATACGCAGTATTTT. Its protein product is CAVAGTSAGDTQYF.

About this clonotype itself: At one end, the junction sequence differs from germline, possibly due to a read error. The CDR3 sequence: CAGSLGLAGQETQYF. The CDR3 DNA sequence: TGTGCCGGCAGTCTGGGCCTAGCGGGACAAGAGACCCAGTACTTC. The chain employs TRBV6-2 or TRBV6-3 and TRBJ2-5, with TRBD2 matching over 9 bases. Germline V lookup: CDR1 MNHEY, CDR2 SVGEGT. The length of the CDR3 is 15 residues.

With respect to this clonotype: Germline and junction disagree at one end, which may indicate a read error. J is TRBJ2-3 and V is TRBV16; D gene uncertain. In germline, CDR1 is KGHSY, CDR2 FQNENV. CDR3 length: 12 amino acids. The CDR3 loop is CVSSLSADTQYF. CDR3 coding DNA: TGTGTCAGCAGCCTTTCGGCAGATACGCAGTATTTT.

In this sample, this clonotype turned up many times. V gene TRBV12-3 or TRBV12-4 combines with J gene TRBJ2-4; D is unresolved. CDR3 size: 11 residues. With 4 bases removed from V and 6 bases from J, the gap between germline ends came to 4 bases. DNA of the CDR3: TGTGCCAGCAGTTCTGTAAACATTCAGTACTTC. Its protein product is CASSSVNIQYF.

Points on this clonotype: The junction differs from germline at one of its ends, possibly a read error. The chain couples TRBV27 to TRBJ2-3; D uncertain. Germline V gene lookup returns CDR1 MNHEY and CDR2 SMNVEV (reference sequence). The CDR3 totals 14 residues. The CDR3 coding sequence is TGTGCCAGCAGTTTATCGTCTGGGGTAGATGCGCAGTATTTT. Protein sequence: CASSLSSGVDAQYF.

The gene calls are TRBV2 and TRBJ1-1; possibly TRBD1 for D (5 bases). CDR3 size: 12 residues. In germline, CDR1 is SNHLY, CDR2 FYNNEI. Deletions cut 6 bases from V and 4 bases from J, with 9 bases between. The CDR3 reads CASSDSLTEAFF. The CDR3 DNA is TGTGCCAGCAGCGACAGTCTCACTGAAGCTTTCTTT.

This clonotype was seen at least ten times. V usage is TRBV20-1 and J usage is TRBJ2-2; 8 bases agree with TRBD1. The CDR3 is made up of 14 amino acids. CDR1 and CDR2 from the germline V gene are DFQATT and SNEGSKA (reference sequence). V shed 0 bases, J shed 12 bases, and the junction held 9 bases outside the gene matches. CDR3 nucleotide sequence: TGCAGTGCTAGAGATTTCGGGCAGGGGGCAAAGCTGTTTTTT. This sequence encodes CSARDFGQGAKLFF.

There are many counts of this clonotype. This chain joins TRBV6-1 and TRBJ1-1; D gene uncertain. The CDR3 loop spans 17 amino acids. CDR1 is MNHNS and CDR2 is SASEGT in the germline V gene. V was cut by 6 bases and J by 0 bases, with 20 bases left in between. The CDR3 DNA sequence: TGTGCCAGCAGGGATACAGCCTTTAGAGATATGAACACTGAAGCTTTCTTT. Its translation: CASRDTAFRDMNTEAFF.

The genes are TRBV7-8 and TRBJ1-5, with D hard to call. CDR1 and CDR2 (germline): SGHVS, FQNEAQ. V lost 4 bases, J lost 0 bases, and 10 bases lay in between. The CDR3 is 15 residues long. CDR3 in DNA: TGTGCCAGCAGCTCTAGAACGTATAGCAATCAGCCCCAGCATTTT. It translates to CASSSRTYSNQPQHF.

A word on this clonotype: Possible read error: a much larger clone is one base away. CDR3 residues: CASSLLGRSEQFF. CDR3 DNA: TGTGCCAGCAGTTTATTAGGCAGGAGTGAGCAGTTCTTC. The V gene is TRBV27, the J gene TRBJ2-1; D uncertain. CDR1 and CDR2 from the germline V gene are MNHEY and SMNVEV (reference sequence). V shed 1 base and J shed 9 bases, with 10 bases lying between them. CDR3 length: 13 residues.

This clonotype was found once. With a much larger clone just one base away, this may be a read error. The gene calls are TRBV6-2 or TRBV6-3 and TRBJ1-5; unclear D gene. CDR3 length equals 14 residues. The V end was cut by 2 bases, the J end by 6 bases, with 11 bases between. CDR1 is MNHEY and CDR2 is SVGEGT in the germline V gene. The CDR3 spells CASSYAGWGQPQHF. DNA of the CDR3: TGTGCCAGCAGTTACGCGGGTTGGGGTCAGCCCCAGCATTTT.

This clonotype appeared many times. The chain carries TRBV7-2 and TRBJ2-3, with D perhaps matching TRBD2 (5 bases). The V end lost 5 bases, the J end lost 0 bases, and 15 bases lay between the germline ends. This CDR3 spans 16 amino acids. Per the germline V gene, CDR1 is SGHTA and CDR2 is FQGNSA. The CDR3 loop is CASSRTWPSSTDTQYF. In DNA, the CDR3 is TGTGCCAGCAGCCGAACCTGGCCTAGCAGCACAGATACGCAGTATTTT.

The chain couples TRBV4-3 to TRBJ2-3, with 7 bases matching TRBD2. V gave up 1 base and J gave up 3 bases; unmatched junction bases: 7. CDR3 length: 16 amino acids. Per the germline V gene, CDR1 is LGHNA and CDR2 is YSLEER. The CDR3 spells CASSQGTSAETDTQYF. The CDR3 coding sequence is TGCGCCAGCAGCCAAGGAACTAGCGCAGAAACAGATACGCAGTATTTT.

Note on this clonotype: This may come from a read error, since a much larger clone is one base off. The chain carries TRBV7-9 and TRBJ2-3; D not resolved. Germline CDR1 is SEHNR and CDR2 is FQNEAQ (reference sequence). The CDR3 spans 15 residues. V lost 8 bases and J lost 2, with 17 bases in between. CDR3 DNA sequence: TGTGCCAGCTGCTCATCCGGCACATTCACAGATACGCAGTATTTT. This sequence encodes CASCSSGTFTDTQYF.

This clonotype appeared many times. The V and J genes are TRBV20-1 and TRBJ2-3, with TRBD2 matching 9 bases. CDR1 is DFQATT and CDR2 is SNEGSKA in the germline V gene (reference sequence). V shed 1 base, J shed 6 bases, and the junction held 23 bases outside the gene matches. The CDR3 covers 20 residues. This CDR3 reads CSARVSGAPSGDLPQDTQYF. Written as DNA, the CDR3 is TGCAGTGCTAGAGTATCCGGGGCGCCTAGCGGGGACCTTCCACAGGATACGCAGTATTTT.

This clonotype was recorded at least ten times. V gene TRBV28 combines with J gene TRBJ2-3; D ambiguous. CDR1 is MDHEN and CDR2 is SYDVKM in the germline V gene. This CDR3 region has 15 residues. The V end lost 1 base, the J end lost 1 base, and 9 bases lay between the germline ends. This CDR3 is CASSLSTLGTDTQYF. The CDR3 nucleotides read TGTGCCAGCAGTTTATCGACTCTGGGCACAGATACGCAGTATTTT.

The table lists this clonotype with many counts. The chain is built from TRBV27 and TRBJ2-5; D gene uncertain. There are 15 residues in the CDR3. The germline gives CDR1 MNHEY, CDR2 SMNVEV (reference sequence). V shed 2 bases and J shed 2 bases, with 12 bases lying between them. The CDR3 region has the DNA TGTGCCAGCAGTTTAATGGGTAGCCCTCAAGAGACCCAGTACTTC. This codes for CASSLMGSPQETQYF.

The table lists this clonotype with many counts. The chain employs TRBV12-3 or TRBV12-4 and TRBJ2-5; 7 bases are a match to TRBD1. CDR3 size: 14 residues. Germline trimming cut 2 bases from V and 2 bases from J; bases unmatched to any gene: 2. This CDR3 reads CASSLWTGQETQYF. The CDR3 DNA sequence: TGTGCCAGCAGTTTATGGACAGGACAAGAGACCCAGTACTTC.

This clonotype was recorded many times. This chain joins TRBV7-9 and TRBJ1-5; 8 nucleotides match TRBD1. This CDR3 contains 14 residues. Unmatched junction bases numbered 6, after V lost 5 bases and J lost 6 bases. Germline assignment: CDR1 SEHNR and CDR2 FQNEAQ (reference sequence). The CDR3, as DNA: TGTGCCAGCAGCCCCGGGACAGGCCTTCAGCCCCAGCATTTT. It codes for CASSPGTGLQPQHF.

This clonotype was recorded many times. The rearrangement joins TRBV7-9 to TRBJ1-6; D gene uncertain. The CDR3 is 12 amino acids. V lost 1 base to trimming and J lost 10 bases, with 5 bases between them. Germline values: CDR1 SEHNR, CDR2 FQNEAQ (reference sequence). The CDR3 nucleotides are TGTGCCAGCAGCTTAGTGTCATCACCCCTCCACTTT. Translation gives CASSLVSSPLHF.

This clonotype was counted at least ten times. CDR3 in amino acids: CASSPGTGSNNEQFF. The CDR3 nucleotides are TGTGCCAGCAGTCCGGGGACAGGGTCTAACAATGAGCAGTTCTTC. The J gene is TRBJ2-1, the V gene TRBV12-3 or TRBV12-4, with TRBD1 matching over 9 bases. The length of the CDR3 is 15 residues. Trimming took 5 bases from V and 5 from J; bases not matched to a gene: 7.

The chain is built from TRBV9 and TRBJ2-2; D unclear. The CDR3 is 15 residues long. Trimming removed 4 bases from V and 2 bases from J, with 12 bases in between. Per germline, CDR1 SGDLS and CDR2 YYNGEE. CDR3 DNA sequence: TGTGCCAGCAGCCACACCACCGCCAACACCGGGGAGCTGTTTTTT. Translation: CASSHTTANTGELFF. Drawing the rest from reference TRBV9 and TRBJ2-2, the complete variable domain is DSGVTQTPKHLITATGQRVTLRCSPRSGDLSVYWYQQSLDQGLQFLIQYYNGEERAKGNILERFSAQQFPDLHSELNLSSLELGDSALYFCASSHTTANTGELFFGEGSRLTVL.